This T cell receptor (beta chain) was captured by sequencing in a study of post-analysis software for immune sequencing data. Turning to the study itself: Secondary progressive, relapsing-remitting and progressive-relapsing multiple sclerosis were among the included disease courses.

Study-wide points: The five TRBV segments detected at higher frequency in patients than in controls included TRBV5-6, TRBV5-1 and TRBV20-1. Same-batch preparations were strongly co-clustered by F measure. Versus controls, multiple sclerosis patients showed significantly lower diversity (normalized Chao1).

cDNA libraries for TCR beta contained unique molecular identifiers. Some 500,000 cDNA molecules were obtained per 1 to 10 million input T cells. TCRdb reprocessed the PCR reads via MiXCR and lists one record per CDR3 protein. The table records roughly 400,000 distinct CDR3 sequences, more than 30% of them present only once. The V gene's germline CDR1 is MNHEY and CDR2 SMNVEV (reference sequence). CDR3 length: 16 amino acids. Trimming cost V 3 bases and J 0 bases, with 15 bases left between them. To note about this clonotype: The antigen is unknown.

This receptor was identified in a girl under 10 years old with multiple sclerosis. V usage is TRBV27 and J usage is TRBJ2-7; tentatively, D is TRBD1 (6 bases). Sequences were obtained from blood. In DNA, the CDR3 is TGTGCCAGCAGTTTTTCCACGGGACACTTCTCCTACGAGCAGTACTTC. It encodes CASSFSTGHFSYEQYF.